This record concerns one T cell receptor beta chain sequence. No antigen is known for it. Each TCR beta cDNA library carried unique molecular identifiers. T cells numbering roughly 0.85 to 10 million gave rise to a few hundred thousand cDNA molecules. Each CDR3 protein is one row after TCRdb ran MiXCR on the PCR reads. The table lists 740,000 or so distinct CDR3 sequences, about 57% of them singletons. The data were obtained in a study of post-analysis software for immune sequencing data. Overall study: Relapsing-remitting, secondary progressive and progressive-relapsing courses of multiple sclerosis were included.

General study points: For normalized Chao1 diversity, multiple sclerosis patients scored significantly lower than controls did. Samples sharing a preparation batch grouped tightly together when assessed by F measure.

Sequenced material: blood. This sequence originates from a girl between 5 and 17 years old with multiple sclerosis.

Here the CDR3 DNA reads TGTGCCAGCAGGCCAACTAGCGGGCGCTCCTACAATGAGCAGTTCTTC. Translating gives CASRPTSGRSYNEQFF. The J gene is TRBJ2-1, the V gene TRBV12-3 or TRBV12-4, with 9 bases matching TRBD2. Germline trimming cut 6 bases from V and 0 bases from J; bases unmatched to any gene: 6. The CDR3 totals 16 residues.